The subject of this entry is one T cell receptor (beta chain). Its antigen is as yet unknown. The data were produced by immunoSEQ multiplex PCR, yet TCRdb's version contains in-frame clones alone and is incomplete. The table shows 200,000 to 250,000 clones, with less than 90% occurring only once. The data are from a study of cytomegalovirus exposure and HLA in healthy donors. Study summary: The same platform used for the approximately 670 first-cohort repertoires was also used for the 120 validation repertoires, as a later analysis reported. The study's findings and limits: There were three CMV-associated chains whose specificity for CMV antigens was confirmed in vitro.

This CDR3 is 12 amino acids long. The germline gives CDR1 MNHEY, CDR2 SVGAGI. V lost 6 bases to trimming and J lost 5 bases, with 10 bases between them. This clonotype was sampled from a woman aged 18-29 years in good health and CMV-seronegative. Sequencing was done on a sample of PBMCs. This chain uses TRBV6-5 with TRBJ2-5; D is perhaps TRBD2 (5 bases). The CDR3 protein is CASSLGSETQYF. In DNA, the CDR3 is TGTGCCAGCAGCCTAGGGAGCGAGACCCAGTACTTC.